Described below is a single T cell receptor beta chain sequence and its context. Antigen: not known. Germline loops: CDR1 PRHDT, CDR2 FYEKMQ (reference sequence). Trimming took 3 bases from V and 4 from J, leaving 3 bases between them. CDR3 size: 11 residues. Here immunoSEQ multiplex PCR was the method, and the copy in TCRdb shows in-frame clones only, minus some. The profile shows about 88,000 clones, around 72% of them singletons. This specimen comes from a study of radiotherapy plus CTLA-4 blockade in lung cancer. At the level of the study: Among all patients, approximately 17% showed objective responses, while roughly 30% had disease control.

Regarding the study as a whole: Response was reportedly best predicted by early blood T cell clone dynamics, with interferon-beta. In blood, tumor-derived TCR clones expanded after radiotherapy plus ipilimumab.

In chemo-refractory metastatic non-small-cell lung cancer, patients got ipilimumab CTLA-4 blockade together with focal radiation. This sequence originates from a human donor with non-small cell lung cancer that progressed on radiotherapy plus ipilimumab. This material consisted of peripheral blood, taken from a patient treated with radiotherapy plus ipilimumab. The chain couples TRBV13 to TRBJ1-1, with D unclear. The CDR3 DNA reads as TGTGCCAGCAGCTTGAGCACTGAAGCTTTCTTT. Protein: CASSLSTEAFF.